The T cell receptor beta chain described here comes from a study of cytomegalovirus exposure and HLA in healthy donors. The wider study: As an earlier analysis found, around 170 million T cells yielded about 120 million unique TCR beta sequences. There were some 380 genotyped donors. Of these, 81% fell in the genetic ancestry cluster associated with self-reported Caucasian donors.

J was trimmed by 7 bases and V by 4 bases; bases with no gene match: 9. CDR3 length: 15 residues. Germline CDR1 and CDR2: MGHRA and YSYEKL. Note on this clone: Its antigen is unidentified.

The PCR made use of 60 Vbeta and 13 Jbeta primers. Clones were read by immunoSEQ multiplex PCR, and TCRdb kept only the in-frame ones, dropping some. The data contain 50,000 to 70,000 clones, 70% to 80% of them seen just once; the ten biggest clones take up 2.5% to 3.5%. Points from the study as a whole: TRBV6-2, TRBV6-3 and some other V segments were excluded as indistinguishable. Later on, an analysis tied some 17,000 TCR beta sequences to HLA alleles at 0.05 false discovery rate.

This receptor was taken from a girl between 5 and 17 years old in good health and CMV-seropositive. The sample consisted of PBMCs. The V call is TRBV4-1, the J call TRBJ2-1, with 8 bases identical to TRBD1. CDR3 sequence: CASSPPPYRGNEQFF. In DNA form, the CDR3 reads TGCGCCAGCAGCCCACCCCCTTACAGGGGGAATGAGCAGTTCTTC.